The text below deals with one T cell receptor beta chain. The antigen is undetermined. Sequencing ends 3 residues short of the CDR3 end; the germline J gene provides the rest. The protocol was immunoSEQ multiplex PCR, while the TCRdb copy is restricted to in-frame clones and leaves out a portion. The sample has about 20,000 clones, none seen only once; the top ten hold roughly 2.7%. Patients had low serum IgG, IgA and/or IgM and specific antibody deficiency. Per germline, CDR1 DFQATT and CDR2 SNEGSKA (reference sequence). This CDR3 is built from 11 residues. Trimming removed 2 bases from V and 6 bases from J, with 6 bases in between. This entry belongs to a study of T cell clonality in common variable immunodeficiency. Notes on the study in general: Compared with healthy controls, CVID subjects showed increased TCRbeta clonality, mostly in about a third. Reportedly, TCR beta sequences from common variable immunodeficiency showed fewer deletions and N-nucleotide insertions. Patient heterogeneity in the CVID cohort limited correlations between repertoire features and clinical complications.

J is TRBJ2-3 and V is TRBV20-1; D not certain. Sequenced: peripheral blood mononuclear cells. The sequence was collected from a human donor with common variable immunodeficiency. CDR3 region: CSARWLDTQYF. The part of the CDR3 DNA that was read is TGCAGTGCTAGATGGCTGGATACG.